One T cell receptor (beta chain) is described in this entry. This entry is derived from a study of blood T cell repertoires in COVID-19. Across the study: Both acute and convalescent COVID-19 samples were obtained from the United States, Italy and Spain.

In the authors' methods: Reference gene primer amplification yielded estimated nucleated cell counts. Measured with immunoSEQ multiplex PCR; TCRdb has only the in-frame clones, and not every one. V, J and clone size reflect that table, while D and trimming were determined from the DNA. The sample carries approximately 250,000 clones, around 80% recorded once. This study enrolled people aged roughly 18 to 90 from 24 US geographic areas. Researchers sorted participants into cohorts using their self-reported clinical history. The sequencing input was PBMCs or T cells enriched from blood (not recorded which). This TCR was recovered from a man aged 25-45 years with acute COVID-19.

The chain's CDR3 is CATTTGGEETQYF. DNA for the CDR3: TGTGCCACCACCACAGGGGGCGAAGAGACCCAGTACTTC. The chain has TRBV24-1 and TRBJ2-5; 9 bases fit TRBD1. In germline, CDR1 is KGHDR, CDR2 SFDVKD. The J segment lost 3 bases and the V segment lost 8 bases, leaving 3 bases of the junction unmatched. CDR3 size: 13 residues.